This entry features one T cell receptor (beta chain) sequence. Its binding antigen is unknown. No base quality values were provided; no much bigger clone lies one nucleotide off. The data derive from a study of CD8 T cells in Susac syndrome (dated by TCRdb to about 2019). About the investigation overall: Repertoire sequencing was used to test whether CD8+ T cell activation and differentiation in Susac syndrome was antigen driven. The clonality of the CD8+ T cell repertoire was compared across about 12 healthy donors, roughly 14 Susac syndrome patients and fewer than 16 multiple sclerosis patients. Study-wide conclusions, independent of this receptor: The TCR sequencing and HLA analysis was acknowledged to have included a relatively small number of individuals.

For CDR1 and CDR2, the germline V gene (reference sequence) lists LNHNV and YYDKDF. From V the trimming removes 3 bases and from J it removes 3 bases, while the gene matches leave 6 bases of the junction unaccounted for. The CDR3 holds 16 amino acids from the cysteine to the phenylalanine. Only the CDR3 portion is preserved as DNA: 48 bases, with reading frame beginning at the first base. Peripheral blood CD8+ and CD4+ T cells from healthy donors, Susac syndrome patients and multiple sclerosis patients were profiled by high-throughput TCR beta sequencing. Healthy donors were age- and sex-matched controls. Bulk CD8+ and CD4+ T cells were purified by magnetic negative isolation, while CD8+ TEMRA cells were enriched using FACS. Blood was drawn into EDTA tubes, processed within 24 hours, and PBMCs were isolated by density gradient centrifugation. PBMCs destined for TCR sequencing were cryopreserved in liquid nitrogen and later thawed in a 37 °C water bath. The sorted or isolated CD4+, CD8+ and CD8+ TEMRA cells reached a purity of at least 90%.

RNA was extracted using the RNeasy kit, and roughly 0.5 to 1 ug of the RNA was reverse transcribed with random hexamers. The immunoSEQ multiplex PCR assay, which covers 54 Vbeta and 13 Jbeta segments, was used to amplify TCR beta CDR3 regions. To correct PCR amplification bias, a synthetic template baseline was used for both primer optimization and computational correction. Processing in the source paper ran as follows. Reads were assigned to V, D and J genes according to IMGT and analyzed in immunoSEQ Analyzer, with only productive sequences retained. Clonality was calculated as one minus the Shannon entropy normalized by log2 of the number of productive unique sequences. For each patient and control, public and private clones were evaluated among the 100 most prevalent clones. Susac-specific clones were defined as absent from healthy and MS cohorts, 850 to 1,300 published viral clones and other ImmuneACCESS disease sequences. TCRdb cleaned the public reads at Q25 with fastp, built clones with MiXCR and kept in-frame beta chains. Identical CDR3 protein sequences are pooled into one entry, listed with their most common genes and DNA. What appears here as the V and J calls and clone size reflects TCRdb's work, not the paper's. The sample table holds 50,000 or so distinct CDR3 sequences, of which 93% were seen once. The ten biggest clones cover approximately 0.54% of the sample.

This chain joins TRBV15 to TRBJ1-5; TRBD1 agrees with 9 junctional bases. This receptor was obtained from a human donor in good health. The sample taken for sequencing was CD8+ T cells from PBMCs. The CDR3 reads CATSSHGQGHNQPQHF. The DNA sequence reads TGTGCCACCAGCAGCCATGGACAGGGGCACAATCAGCCCCAGCATTTT.